This is a list of T cell receptor beta chains from one sample in a study of CD8 T cells in Susac syndrome. Each CDR3 protein gets one entry after TCRdb re-called the immunoSEQ multiplex PCR reads with MiXCR. The table lists about 80,000 distinct CDR3 sequences, about 92% of them singletons. The sample was CD4+ T cells from PBMCs. These receptors all stem from a human donor with Susac syndrome. Both conserved end residues are part of each CDR3. D genes are given only for firm matches. Where a row states a size, it is once, few, many or the class of an expanded clone; other rows omit it.

v_gene,j_gene,abundance,d_gene,CDR3nt,CDR3aa
TRBV3-1,TRBJ2-2,NA,NA,TGTGCCAGCAGCCAAGCTTGGGGCCGGTCGAACACCGGGGAGCTGTTTTTT,CASSQAWGRSNTGELFF
TRBV7-9,TRBJ1-5,NA,NA,TGTGCCAGCAGCTTCCAGATAGGACAGCCCCAGCATTTT,CASSFQIGQPQHF
TRBV10-3,TRBJ2-3,NA,NA,TGTGCCACCGGTGGAGATACGCAGTATTTT,CATGGDTQYF
TRBV29-1,TRBJ2-7,NA,TRBD2,TGCAGCGTCCGGCGGTCGGGACTAGCGGGGGAGCAGTACTTC,CSVRRSGLAGEQYF
TRBV6-5,TRBJ1-5,few,NA,TGTGCCAGCAGCCCCCGAGGGGAGTATCAGCCCCAGCATTTT,CASSPRGEYQPQHF
TRBV21-1,TRBJ2-7,once,NA,TGTGCCAGCAGAACCGGGACTACTACTTACGAGCAGTACTTC,CASRTGTTTYEQYF
TRBV15,TRBJ2-4,once,TRBD1,TGTGCCACCAGCAGACAAAAGACAGGGGATATCAAAAACATTCAGTACTTC,CATSRQKTGDIKNIQYF
TRBV7-2,TRBJ1-1,NA,TRBD1,TGTGCCAGCAGCCAACGAGTTACGACAGGGGCAACTGAAGCTTTCTTT,CASSQRVTTGATEAFF
TRBV5-4,TRBJ2-7,NA,NA,TGTGCCACCTCCCGGCAGACTAGTCCCTACGAGCAGTACTTC,CATSRQTSPYEQYF
TRBV6-5,TRBJ2-5,once,NA,TGTGCCAGCAGCCCCAGGCTCCTCCAAGAGACCCAGTACTTC,CASSPRLLQETQYF
TRBV20-1,TRBJ2-1,NA,TRBD2,TGCAGTGCTGCTTCCGGGACTAGCGGGAACAATGAGCAGTTCTTC,CSAASGTSGNNEQFF
TRBV4-1,TRBJ2-3,NA,NA,TGCGCCAGCAGCAACCCGTCTAAAACCACAGATACGCAGTATTTT,CASSNPSKTTDTQYF
TRBV7-9,TRBJ2-5,NA,NA,TGTGCCAGCAGCTTAGCAGTGAGACCGCAGGCCCAGTACTTC,CASSLAVRPQAQYF
TRBV19,TRBJ2-3,once,TRBD1,TGTGCCAGTAGGAATCAGGGGGCTGGAGATACGCAGTATTTT,CASRNQGAGDTQYF
TRBV20-1,TRBJ1-2,NA,NA,TGCAGTGCTAGAGATCGGCTCCCCAGGGCGGGCTACACCTTC,CSARDRLPRAGYTF
TRBV25-1,TRBJ1-5,NA,NA,TGTGCCAGCAGTGTTGGGCAGATCCGGCAGCCCCAGCATTTT,CASSVGQIRQPQHF
TRBV7-9,TRBJ2-3,NA,TRBD1,TGTGCCAGCAGCACCCCGGGACAGGGAGGGGATACGCAGTATTTT,CASSTPGQGGDTQYF
TRBV27,TRBJ1-5,NA,NA,TGTGCCAGCAGTTTAGGCCCGGCCTCAACAGTACAGCCCCAGCATTTT,CASSLGPASTVQPQHF
TRBV12-5,TRBJ2-3,NA,NA,TGTGCTAGTGTTTTGGCAACAGGGTTCACAGATACGCAGTATTTT,CASVLATGFTDTQYF
TRBV4-1,TRBJ2-5,NA,NA,TGCGCCAGCAGCCAAGATTACGGGGGTTGGGGGGAGACCCAGTACTTC,CASSQDYGGWGETQYF
TRBV10-3,TRBJ2-2,NA,NA,TGTGCCATCAGTGAGTCGATAGCGCCCGGGGAGCTGTTTTTT,CAISESIAPGELFF
TRBV7-2,TRBJ2-1,NA,NA,TGTGCCAGCAGGTACGACCCGGGACGGCAGTACAATGAGCAGTTCTTC,CASRYDPGRQYNEQFF
TRBV20-1,TRBJ2-3,NA,TRBD2,TGCAGTGCTAGAGATGTGGGACTAGACGCAGATACGCAGTATTTT,CSARDVGLDADTQYF
TRBV28,TRBJ2-7,NA,NA,TGTGCCAGCACTCCACCTCGGAGAACTGGATACGAGCAGTACTTC,CASTPPRRTGYEQYF
TRBV3-1,TRBJ2-7,NA,NA,TGTGCCAGCAGCCAATCTTATCTTAACGAGCAGTACTTC,CASSQSYLNEQYF
TRBV2,TRBJ1-2,NA,NA,TGTGCCAGCACCCCGGTTTATGGCTACACCTTC,CASTPVYGYTF
TRBV2,TRBJ2-5,NA,NA,TGTGCCACTAGCAGGGGGGCCCCGAAAGAGACCCAGTACTTC,CATSRGAPKETQYF
TRBV18,TRBJ2-6,NA,NA,TGTGCCAGCTCATCTATCTACAGGGTCTCTGGGGCCAACGTCCTGACTTTC,CASSSIYRVSGANVLTF
TRBV4-2,TRBJ1-5,NA,NA,TGTGCCAGCAGCCGGGACAATCAGCCCCAGCATTTT,CASSRDNQPQHF
TRBV29-1,TRBJ2-7,NA,TRBD2,TGCAGCGTACTGGGACTAGCTATCTACGAGCAGTACTTC,CSVLGLAIYEQYF
TRBV7-2,TRBJ2-3,once,TRBD2,TGTGCCAGCAGCAAAGGGACTAGCGGGGACACAGATACGCAGTATTTT,CASSKGTSGDTDTQYF
TRBV20-1,TRBJ2-1,NA,NA,TGCAGTGCTAGTGGGCGGCTCCTAACGAACAATGAGCAGTTCTTC,CSASGRLLTNNEQFF
TRBV5-6,TRBJ2-1,NA,TRBD2,TGTGCCAGCAGCTCGACCCTGAGGACTAGACTGACTGATGAGCAGTTCTTC,CASSSTLRTRLTDEQFF
TRBV3-1,TRBJ2-2,NA,NA,TGTGCCAGCAGCCCTCGCCGACAGACCGGGGAGCTGTTTTTT,CASSPRRQTGELFF
TRBV3-1,TRBJ2-5,NA,TRBD1,TGTGCCAGCAGGGAGGGACAGGGATACTTCCAAGAGACCCAGTACTTC,CASREGQGYFQETQYF
TRBV19,TRBJ2-7,NA,NA,TGTGCCAGTTCGGACCGGTCCGGGGACGAGCAGTACTTC,CASSDRSGDEQYF
TRBV9,TRBJ2-5,NA,NA,TGTGCCAGCAGCGTGAGGGCGGAGATGGAGACCCAGTACTTC,CASSVRAEMETQYF
TRBV6-6,TRBJ1-5,NA,NA,TGTGCCAGCAGTTCGGGGGGCAATCAGCCCCAGCATTTT,CASSSGGNQPQHF
TRBV15,TRBJ2-3,NA,TRBD2,TGTGCCTCCGGGACTAGCGGAAGCACAGATACGCAGTATTTT,CASGTSGSTDTQYF
TRBV24-1,TRBJ2-2,NA,NA,TGTGCCACCAGTGATGCCGGGGAGCTGTTTTTT,CATSDAGELFF
TRBV19,TRBJ2-1,NA,NA,TGTGCCAGTAAAGAACTAAACTACAATGAGCAGTTCTTC,CASKELNYNEQFF
TRBV12-3/TRBV12-4,TRBJ1-5,NA,TRBD1,TGTGCCAGCAGCAAGACAGGGGATAGCAATCAGCCCCAGCATTTT,CASSKTGDSNQPQHF
TRBV19,TRBJ1-3,NA,TRBD1,TGTGCCAGTAAACCGGACAGGGGAAACACCATATATTTT,CASKPDRGNTIYF
TRBV11-2,TRBJ2-1,NA,NA,TGTGCCAGCAGCGCCCCGGGGAAGGATGAGCAGTTCTTC,CASSAPGKDEQFF
TRBV7-2,TRBJ2-1,NA,NA,TGTGCCAGCAGCTTAGAGAGGACAGTCCTCGATGAGCAGTTCTTC,CASSLERTVLDEQFF
TRBV29-1,TRBJ2-1,NA,NA,TGCAGCGTGCTACAGGTCAATGAGCAGTTCTTC,CSVLQVNEQFF
TRBV7-2,TRBJ2-7,NA,NA,TGTGCCAGCAGACTTGGGGGTACCGACCGGGGGCAGTACTTC,CASRLGGTDRGQYF
TRBV2,TRBJ2-5,NA,TRBD1,TGTGCCAGCATTCCGACAGGGGGCTGGGAGACCCAGTACTTC,CASIPTGGWETQYF
TRBV4-1,TRBJ2-5,NA,NA,TGCGCCAGCAGCTCACAGGGTGGGGAGACCCAGTACTTC,CASSSQGGETQYF
TRBV7-2,TRBJ2-2,NA,NA,TGTGCCAGCAGCTTAGCCGGAGGTTGGGGGGCATACGGGGAGCTGTTTTTT,CASSLAGGWGAYGELFF
TRBV29-1,TRBJ2-5,NA,NA,TGCAGCATCACAGGGACACCTCAAGAGACCCAGTACTTC,CSITGTPQETQYF
TRBV5-1,TRBJ1-1,NA,NA,TGCGCCAGCAGCGTCGAGTCGGGGCTCGACACTGAAGCTTTCTTT,CASSVESGLDTEAFF